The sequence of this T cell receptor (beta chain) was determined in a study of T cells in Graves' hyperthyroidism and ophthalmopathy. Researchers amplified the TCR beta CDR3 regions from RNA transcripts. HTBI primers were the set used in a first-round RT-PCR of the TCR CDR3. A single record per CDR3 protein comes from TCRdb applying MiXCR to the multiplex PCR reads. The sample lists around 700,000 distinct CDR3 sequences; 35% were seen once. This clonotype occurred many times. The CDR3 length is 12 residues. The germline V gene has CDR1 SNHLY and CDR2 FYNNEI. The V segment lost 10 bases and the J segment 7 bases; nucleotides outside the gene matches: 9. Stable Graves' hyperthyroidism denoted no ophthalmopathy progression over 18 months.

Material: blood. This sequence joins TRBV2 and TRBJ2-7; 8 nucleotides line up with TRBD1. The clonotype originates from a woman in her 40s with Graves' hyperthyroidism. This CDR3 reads CATDRGLAEQYF. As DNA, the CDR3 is TGTGCCACTGACAGGGGATTGGCTGAGCAGTACTTC. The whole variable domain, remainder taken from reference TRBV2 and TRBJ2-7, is EPEVTQTPSHQVTQMGQEVILRCVPISNHLYFYWYRQILGQKVEFLVSFYNNEISEKSEIFDDQFSVERPDGSNFTLKIRSTKLEDSAMYFCATDRGLAEQYFGPGTRLTVT.